Presented here are 3 T cell receptor beta chains from one specimen sequenced in a study of cytomegalovirus exposure and HLA in healthy donors. The primer mix had 60 Vbeta and 13 Jbeta primers. The assay was immunoSEQ multiplex PCR, and TCRdb's table has in-frame clones only and misses some. The table shows some 200,000 clones, with 65% to 85% occurring only once. The specimen was PBMCs. These TCRs come from a man aged 45 to 65 in good health and CMV-seronegative.

The chain uses TRBV9 and TRBJ2-7, with TRBD2 identical over 8 bases. V was clipped by 3 bases and J by 3 bases; unmatched bases: 14. The CDR3 length is 17 residues. Germline lookup yields CDR1 SGDLS and CDR2 YYNGEE. CDR3 region: CASSATPTAGGVYEQYF. DNA of the CDR3: TGTGCCAGCAGCGCTACCCCCACTGCGGGAGGAGTCTACGAGCAGTACTTC.

This clone was detected only a few times. The rearrangement links TRBV12-5 to TRBJ2-1; 9 bases match TRBD1. The CDR3 has 17 amino acids. After removal of 0 bases from V and 3 bases from J, the junction contained 6 bases not matched to a gene. The germline V gene encodes CDR1 LGHNT and CDR2 FRNRAP. The CDR3 sequence: CASGLVQGAFLYNEQFF. CDR3 sequence (DNA): TGTGCTAGTGGTTTGGTACAGGGGGCGTTCCTCTACAATGAGCAGTTCTTC.

V is TRBV6-4 and J is TRBJ1-1; no firm D call. The CDR3 contains 15 residues. Trimming stripped 7 bases from V and 5 bases from J, with 20 bases between. Germline V gene data show CDR1 as MRHNA and CDR2 as SNTAGT. This CDR3 is CASIGPGLSGTEAFF. The CDR3, as DNA: TGTGCCAGCATCGGACCGGGGTTGAGTGGGACTGAAGCTTTCTTT.